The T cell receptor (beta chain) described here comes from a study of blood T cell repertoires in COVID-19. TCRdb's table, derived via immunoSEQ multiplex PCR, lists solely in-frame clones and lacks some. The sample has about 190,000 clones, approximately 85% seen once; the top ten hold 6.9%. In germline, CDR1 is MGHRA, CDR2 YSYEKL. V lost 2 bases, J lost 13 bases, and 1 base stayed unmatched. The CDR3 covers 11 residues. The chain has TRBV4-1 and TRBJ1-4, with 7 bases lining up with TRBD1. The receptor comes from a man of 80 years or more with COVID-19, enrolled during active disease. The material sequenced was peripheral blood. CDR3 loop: CASSQRDRLFF. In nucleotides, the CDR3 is TGCGCCAGCAGCCAACGGGACAGACTGTTTTTT.